The 13 T cell receptor beta chains listed next were all sequenced from one sample in a study of T-cell reconstitution after alpha-beta-depleted transplantation in children. Preparing the TCRbeta library involved the use of unique molecular identifiers. A single record per CDR3 protein comes from TCRdb applying MiXCR to the PCR reads. The profile shows 550,000 to 800,000 distinct CDR3 sequences, around 14% of them singletons. Source: PBMCs, taken before TCRalphabeta/CD19-depleted stem cell transplant. All receptors derive from a girl aged 2 to 10 with congenital amegakaryocytic thrombocytopenia, due to receive a stem cell transplant.

This clonotype came up many times. V usage is TRBV12-3 or TRBV12-4 and J usage is TRBJ2-1, with 8 positions matching TRBD2. The junction had 5 bases not matched to a gene; V was cut back by 1 base and J by 3 bases. CDR3 length: 16 amino acids. CDR3 sequence (DNA): TGTGCCAGCAGTTTAGTGGGACTAGACTACTACAATGAGCAGTTCTTC. It encodes CASSLVGLDYYNEQFF.

Concerning this clonotype itself: A read error may explain this, as a much larger clone is one base away. V usage is TRBV7-9 and J usage is TRBJ2-7; D is uncertain. V lost 9 bases and J 0 bases, leaving 15 bases between the germline ends. The CDR3 has 14 amino acids. Germline V gene lookup returns CDR1 SEHNR and CDR2 FQNEAQ (reference sequence). The DNA of the CDR3 is TGTGCCAGGAGCCCAATATGGGGCTCCTACGAGCAGTACTTC. As protein: CARSPIWGSYEQYF.

As concerns this clonotype: This may come from a read error, since a much larger clone is one base off. V gene TRBV6-1 combines with J gene TRBJ2-3, with a possible D match to TRBD2 (5 bases). Germline V CDR1 and CDR2: MNHNS, SASEGT. CDR3 length: 15 amino acids. CDR3 sequence reads: CASRLAYSSTETQYF. Written as DNA, the CDR3 is TGTGCCAGCAGGTTGGCTTATTCTAGCACAGAGACGCAGTATTTT.

This clonotype was found many times. The chain recombines TRBV4-1 with TRBJ1-1, with unresolved D. Germline values: CDR1 MGHRA, CDR2 YSYEKL. Trimming shortened V by 5 bases and J by 4 bases, and 11 bases separated the two germline ends. The CDR3 loop spans 13 amino acids. CDR3 bases: TGCGCCAGCAGCTTTGGACTCTTCACTGAAGCTTTCTTT. Translation: CASSFGLFTEAFF.

This clonotype has more than one count but fewer than ten. The chain carries TRBV28 and TRBJ2-7; 8 bases are a match to TRBD1. CDR3 size: 14 residues. The V gene's germline CDR1 is MDHEN and CDR2 SYDVKM. V gave up 5 bases and J gave up 3 bases; unmatched junction bases: 6. For the CDR3, the DNA is TGTGCCAGCAGTCCGGGACAGGCCCTCTACGAGCAGTACTTC. Protein: CASSPGQALYEQYF.

There are a few counts of this clonotype. The genes are TRBV7-9 and TRBJ1-2; no clear D. Trimming left V 4 bases short and J 2 bases short, with 11 bases between. Germline assignment: CDR1 SEHNR and CDR2 FQNEAQ (reference sequence). This CDR3 is 14 amino acids long. In DNA, the CDR3 is TGTGCCAGCAGCTCCCTGTCGGCGAACTATGGCTACACCTTC. Its protein is CASSSLSANYGYTF.

The chain employs TRBV12-3 or TRBV12-4 and TRBJ2-7; 8 nucleotides line up with TRBD2. The CDR3 totals 14 residues. V trimming: 7 bases; J trimming: 3 bases; junction bases outside the gene matches: 8. CDR3 nucleotides: TGTGCCAGCACCCCAGGGACTAGTGTCTACGAGCAGTACTTC. It codes for CASTPGTSVYEQYF.

Ten or more counts support this clonotype. V is TRBV9 and J is TRBJ1-5, with 7 bases fitting TRBD1. This CDR3 contains 14 residues. V shed 4 bases and J 5 bases; nucleotides not matched to a gene: 6. Germline V gives CDR1 SGDLS, CDR2 YYNGEE. The CDR3 spells CASSIGDSHQPQHF. DNA for the CDR3: TGTGCCAGCAGCATCGGGGACAGTCATCAGCCCCAGCATTTT. Together with reference TRBV9 and TRBJ1-5, the CDR3 gives the full variable domain: DSGVTQTPKHLITATGQRVTLRCSPRSGDLSVYWYQQSLDQGLQFLIQYYNGEERAKGNILERFSAQQFPDLHSELNLSSLELGDSALYFCASSIGDSHQPQHFGDGTRLSIL.

This clonotype was detected a few times. This sequence joins TRBV5-6 and TRBJ1-4, with D perhaps matching TRBD1 (5 bases). CDR3 length: 14 amino acids. The V gene lost 3 bases and the J gene lost 4 bases, with 10 bases spanning the gap. From germline, CDR1 is SGHDT and CDR2 YYEEEE. In DNA form, the CDR3 reads TGTGCCAGCAGCTCTACAGGCAGTAATGAAAAACTGTTTTTT. Protein product: CASSSTGSNEKLFF. The entire variable domain, with the rest obtained from reference TRBV5-6 and TRBJ1-4, is as follows: DAGVTQSPTHLIKTRGQQVTLRCSPKSGHDTVSWYQQALGQGPQFIFQYYEEEERQRGNFPDRFSGHQFPNYSSELNVNALLLGDSALYLCASSSTGSNEKLFFGSGTQLSVL.

This clonotype occurred a few times. The chain joins TRBV6-5 to TRBJ1-1; TRBD1 might be the D (6 bases). The CDR3 covers 14 residues. Germline loops: CDR1 MNHEY, CDR2 SVGAGI. The V end lost 0 bases, the J end lost 6 bases, and 11 bases lay between the germline ends. The CDR3 protein is CASSYSQGYSEAFF. The CDR3 nucleotides read TGTGCCAGCAGTTACTCGCAGGGGTACTCTGAAGCTTTCTTT.

This clonotype occurred a few times. V and J are TRBV29-1 and TRBJ2-7; the D gene is possibly TRBD1 (5 bases). Deletions cut 3 bases from V and 3 bases from J, with 12 bases between. The CDR3 length is 13 residues. CDR1 SQVTM and CDR2 ANQGSEA come from the germline V gene. The CDR3 spells CSVEQGNGYEQYF. The CDR3 nucleotides are TGCAGCGTTGAGCAGGGTAATGGCTACGAGCAGTACTTC.

This clonotype was observed a handful of times. This chain links TRBV5-1 with TRBJ2-7, with 10 bases that match TRBD2. CDR1 SGHRS and CDR2 YFSETQ come from the germline V gene. The CDR3 extends over 16 amino acids. The junction had 9 bases not matched to a gene; V was cut back by 1 base and J by 5 bases. The DNA for the CDR3 is TGCGCCAGCAGCTTGACCCTGGCTAGCGGGAGCAACGAGCAGTACTTC. Protein: CASSLTLASGSNEQYF.

With respect to this clonotype: Being one base from a much bigger clone, this may be a read error. The chain links TRBV12-3 or TRBV12-4 to TRBJ2-2, with a possible D match to TRBD1 (6 bases). The CDR3 has 15 amino acids. V dropped 7 bases and J dropped 0 bases, with 12 bases sitting between them. In nucleotides, the CDR3 is TGTGCCAGCACTCGACAGGTTACGAACACCGGGGAGCTGTTTTTT. Translation: CASTRQVTNTGELFF.